The entry that follows covers one TCR beta chain sequence. The target antigen is unknown. Germline loops: CDR1 SGDLS, CDR2 YYNGEE. The CDR3 has 17 amino acids. Trimming at V came to 4 bases and at J to 4 bases, leaving 11 bases not matched to a gene. The data stem from a study of graft-versus-host responses after intestinal transplantation. Study overall: Tacrolimus plus steroids were given to all recipients for roughly three years, preceded by anti-thymocyte globulin induction. General observations from the study: After transplant, early declines in HvG clones were associated with peak levels of circulating GvH clones. Investigators detected GvH clones in recipient marrow, with some emerging earlier in ileum or blood.

The data were produced by immunoSEQ multiplex PCR, yet TCRdb's version contains in-frame clones alone and is incomplete. In the table there are tens of thousands of clones, over 85% of which are singletons. This sequence joins TRBV9 and TRBJ2-3; 11 bases align to TRBD2. The material was unstimulated CD4+ T cells sorted from spleen or lymph node cells, obtained before intestinal transplant. This TCR came from a human donor who received an intestinal transplant. Here the CDR3 DNA reads TGTGCCAGCAGCTTACGACTAGCGGGATTCGGCGCAGATACGCAGTATTTT. This encodes CASSLRLAGFGADTQYF.